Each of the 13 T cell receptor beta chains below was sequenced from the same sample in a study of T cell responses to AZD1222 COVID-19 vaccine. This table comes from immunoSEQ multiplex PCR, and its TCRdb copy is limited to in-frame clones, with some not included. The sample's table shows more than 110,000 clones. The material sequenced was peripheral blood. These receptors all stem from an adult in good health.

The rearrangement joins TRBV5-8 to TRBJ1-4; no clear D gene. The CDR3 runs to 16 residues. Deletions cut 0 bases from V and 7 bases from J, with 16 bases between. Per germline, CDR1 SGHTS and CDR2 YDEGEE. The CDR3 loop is CASSLARGARGEKLFF. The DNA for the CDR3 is TGTGCCAGCAGCTTGGCCCGTGGCGCCCGGGGTGAAAAACTGTTTTTT.

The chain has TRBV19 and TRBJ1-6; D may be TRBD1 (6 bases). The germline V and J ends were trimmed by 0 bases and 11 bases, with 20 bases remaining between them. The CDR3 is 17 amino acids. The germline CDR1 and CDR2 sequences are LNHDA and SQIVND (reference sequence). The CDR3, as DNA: TGTGCCAGTAGTATAGATTCCTGGACAGACAACCGGACACCCCTCCACTTT. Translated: CASSIDSWTDNRTPLHF.

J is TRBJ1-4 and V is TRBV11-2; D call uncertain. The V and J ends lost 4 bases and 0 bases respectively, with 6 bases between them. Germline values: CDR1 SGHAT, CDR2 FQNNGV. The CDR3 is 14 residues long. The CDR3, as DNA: TGTGCCAGCAGCTGGATAGCAACTAATGAAAAACTGTTTTTT. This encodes CASSWIATNEKLFF.

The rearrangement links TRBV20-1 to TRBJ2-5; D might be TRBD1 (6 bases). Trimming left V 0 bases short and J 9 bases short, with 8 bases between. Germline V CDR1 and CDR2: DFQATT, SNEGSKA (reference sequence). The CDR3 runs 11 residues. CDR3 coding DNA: TGCAGTGCTAGAGATCCAGGGGCCCAGTACTTC. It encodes CSARDPGAQYF.

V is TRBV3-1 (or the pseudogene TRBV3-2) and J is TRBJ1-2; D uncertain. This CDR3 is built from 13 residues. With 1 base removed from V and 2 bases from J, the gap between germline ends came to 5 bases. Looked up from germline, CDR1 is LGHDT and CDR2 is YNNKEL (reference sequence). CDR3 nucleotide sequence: TGTGCCAGCAGCCAAGGGGCCAACTATGGCTACACCTTC. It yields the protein CASSQGANYGYTF.

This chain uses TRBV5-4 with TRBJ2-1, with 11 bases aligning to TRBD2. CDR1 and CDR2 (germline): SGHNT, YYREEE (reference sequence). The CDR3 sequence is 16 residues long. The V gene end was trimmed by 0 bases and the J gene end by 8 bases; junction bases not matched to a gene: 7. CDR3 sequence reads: CASSLGGTSGIYEQFF. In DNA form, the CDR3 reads TGTGCCAGCAGCTTGGGGGGGACTAGCGGTATCTATGAGCAGTTCTTC.

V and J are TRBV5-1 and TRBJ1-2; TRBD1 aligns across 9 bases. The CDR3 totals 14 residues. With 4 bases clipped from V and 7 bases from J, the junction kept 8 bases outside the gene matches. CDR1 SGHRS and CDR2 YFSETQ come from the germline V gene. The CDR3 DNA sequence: TGCGCCAGCAGCCCACAGGGGGCTAGGAGTGGCTACACCTTC. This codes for CASSPQGARSGYTF.

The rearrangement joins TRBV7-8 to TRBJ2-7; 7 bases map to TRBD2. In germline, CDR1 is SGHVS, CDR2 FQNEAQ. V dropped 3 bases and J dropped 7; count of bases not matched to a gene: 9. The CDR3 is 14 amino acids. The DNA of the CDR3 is TGTGCCAGCAGCTTTGGGAGAAGAGCGGGGGAGCAGTACTTC. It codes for CASSFGRRAGEQYF.

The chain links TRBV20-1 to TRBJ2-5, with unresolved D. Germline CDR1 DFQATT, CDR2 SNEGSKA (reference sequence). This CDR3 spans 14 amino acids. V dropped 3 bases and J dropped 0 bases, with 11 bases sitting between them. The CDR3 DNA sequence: TGCAGTGCTAGTCGGGTTGAGGACCAAGAGACCCAGTACTTC. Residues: CSASRVEDQETQYF.

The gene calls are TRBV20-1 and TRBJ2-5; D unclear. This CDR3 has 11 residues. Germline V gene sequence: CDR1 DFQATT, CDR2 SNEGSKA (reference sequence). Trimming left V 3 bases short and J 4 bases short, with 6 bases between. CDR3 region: CSASRRETQYF. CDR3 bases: TGCAGTGCTAGTCGTCGAGAGACCCAGTACTTC.

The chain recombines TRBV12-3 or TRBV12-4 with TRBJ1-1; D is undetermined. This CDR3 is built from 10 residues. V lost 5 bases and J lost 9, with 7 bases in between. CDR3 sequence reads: CASSGRKAFF. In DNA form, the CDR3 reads TGTGCCAGCAGTGGGAGGAAAGCTTTCTTT.

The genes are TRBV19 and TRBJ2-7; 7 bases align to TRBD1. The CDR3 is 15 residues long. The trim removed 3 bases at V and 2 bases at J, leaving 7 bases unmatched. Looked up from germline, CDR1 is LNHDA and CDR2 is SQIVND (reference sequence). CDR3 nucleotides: TGTGCCAGTAGTATGGGTACGGGACAGACCTACGAGCAGTACTTC. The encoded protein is CASSMGTGQTYEQYF.

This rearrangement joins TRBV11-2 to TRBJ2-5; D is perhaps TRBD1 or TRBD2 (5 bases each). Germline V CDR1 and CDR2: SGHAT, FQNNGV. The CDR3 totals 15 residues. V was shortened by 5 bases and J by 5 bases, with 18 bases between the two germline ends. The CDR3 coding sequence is TGTGCCAGCAGCCGCGGATCCCGGGACGGGGAGACCCAGTACTTC. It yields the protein CASSRGSRDGETQYF.